This passage covers 6 T cell receptor beta chains from one sample sequenced in a study of glioma-infiltrating T cells after dendritic cell vaccination. Produced via immunoSEQ multiplex PCR; TCRdb's table is partial and in-frame only. The sample has around 58,000 clones; more than 75% are singletons. This specimen consisted of blood, obtained before dendritic cell vaccination. The receptors derive from a human donor with glioblastoma.

The gene calls are TRBV7-6 and TRBJ2-5; 12 bases map to TRBD1. Germline V gene lookup returns CDR1 SGHVS and CDR2 FNYEAQ. The trim removed 3 bases at V and 5 bases at J, leaving 10 bases unmatched. The CDR3 totals 17 residues. The CDR3 spells CASSFNRGTGGGETQYF. CDR3 nucleotide sequence: TGTGCCAGCAGCTTTAATCGCGGGACAGGGGGCGGGGAGACCCAGTACTTC.

CDR3 DNA: TGTGCCAGCAGCTTATGGACAGGGGTTAGCTACAATGAGCAGTTCTTC. Translation: CASSLWTGVSYNEQFF. This sequence joins TRBV7-9 and TRBJ2-1; 9 bases fit TRBD1. Unmatched junction bases numbered 5, after V lost 2 bases and J lost 3 bases. The CDR3 is 16 residues long. Germline values: CDR1 SEHNR, CDR2 FQNEAQ (reference sequence).

The rearrangement uses TRBV7-2 and TRBJ2-5; D remains unclear. V gave up 4 bases and J gave up 0 bases, with 3 bases separating them. The germline gives CDR1 SGHTA, CDR2 FQGNSA. CDR3 length equals 12 residues. The CDR3 protein is CASSSYQETQYF. The CDR3 coding sequence is TGTGCCAGCAGCTCGTACCAAGAGACCCAGTACTTC.

The chain carries TRBV30 and TRBJ1-2; the D is unclear. CDR1 and CDR2 (germline): GTSNPN, SVGIG (reference sequence). The CDR3 has 16 residues. Trimming pared 4 bases from V and 4 bases from J, leaving 22 bases between. CDR3 sequence: CAWIRGARSRGYGYTF. The CDR3 DNA follows: TGTGCCTGGATTAGAGGCGCCCGATCGAGAGGCTATGGCTACACCTTC.

The chain couples TRBV5-1 to TRBJ2-1; perhaps TRBD2 as D (5 bases). CDR1 and CDR2 from the germline V gene are SGHRS and YFSETQ. With 1 base removed from V and 9 bases from J, the gap between germline ends came to 8 bases. This CDR3 spans 12 amino acids. CDR3 in DNA: TGCGCCAGCAGCTTGTTGGGGAGTGAGCAGTTCTTC. Its translation is CASSLLGSEQFF. Supplemented by reference TRBV5-1 and TRBJ2-1, the full variable domain reads KAGVTQTPRYLIKTRGQQVTLSCSPISGHRSVSWYQQTPGQGLQFLFEYFSETQRNKGNFPGRFSGRQFSNSRSEMNVSTLELGDSALYLCASSLLGSEQFFGPGTRLTVL.

J is TRBJ1-6 and V is TRBV6-1; no clear D. The germline CDR1 and CDR2 sequences are MNHNS and SASEGT. The V and J ends lost 4 bases and 6 bases respectively, with 7 bases between them. This CDR3 has 13 residues. The CDR3 reads CASSGAGNSPLHF. CDR3 bases: TGTGCCAGCAGTGGGGCAGGTAATTCACCCCTCCACTTT.